Below are 26 T cell receptor beta chains sequenced from a single sample in a study of blood T cells in healthy people across ages. The use of a sample-barcoded 5' primer and a J-beta primer mix characterized a second PCR of about 7 to 12 cycles. MiXCR, run by TCRdb on the 5' RACE reads, gives a single entry per CDR3 protein. Among roughly 1.6 million distinct CDR3 sequences, roughly 32% were seen once, and the ten largest hold 10% to 12%. The sequenced sample was blood. The source is a woman aged 25 to 39 in good health.

The chain uses TRBV20-1 and TRBJ2-7; perhaps TRBD1 as D (5 bases). Germline assignment: CDR1 DFQATT and CDR2 SNEGSKA (reference sequence). There are 16 residues in the CDR3. V was pared by 0 bases and J by 3 bases, with 18 bases between. The CDR3 DNA is TGCAGTGCTAGAGATCTCAGGGCCCTTGATAACTACGAGCAGTACTTC. It yields the protein CSARDLRALDNYEQYF.

The chain links TRBV11-2 to TRBJ1-2; 8 nucleotides line up with TRBD1. This CDR3 has 15 amino acids. CDR1 and CDR2 from the germline V gene are SGHAT and FQNNGV. V was clipped by 0 bases and J by 8 bases; unmatched bases: 8. CDR3 region: CASSLEPGGTHGYTF. The DNA of the CDR3 is TGTGCCAGCAGCTTAGAGCCAGGGGGCACTCACGGCTACACCTTC.

As for this clonotype: At one boundary the junction diverges from the germline segment, which might be a read error. The chain carries TRBV5-1 and TRBJ2-1; no clear D. Germline V CDR1 and CDR2: SGHRS, YFSETQ. This CDR3 has 13 amino acids. CDR3 sequence reads: CASNLGSYNEQFF. The CDR3 region has the DNA TGCGCCAGCAACTTGGGAAGCTACAATGAGCAGTTCTTC.

V and J are TRBV20-1 and TRBJ1-5; 7 bases line up with TRBD1. CDR1 and CDR2 (germline): DFQATT, SNEGSKA (reference sequence). V was clipped by 6 bases and J by 6 bases; unmatched bases: 5. CDR3 length: 12 residues. The CDR3 DNA sequence: TGCAGTGCATTCAGGGGGGGTCAGCCCCAGCATTTT. It encodes CSAFRGGQPQHF.

The chain combines TRBV4-2 with TRBJ1-5, with a possible D match to TRBD1 (6 bases). Germline values: CDR1 LGHNA, CDR2 YNFKEQ. Trimming cost V 0 bases and J 1 base, with 22 bases left between them. This CDR3 has 20 residues. The CDR3 loop is CASSQEISRTLDSSNQPQHF. DNA of the CDR3: TGTGCCAGCAGCCAAGAGATAAGCCGCACACTGGACAGCAGCAATCAGCCCCAGCATTTT.

The V gene is TRBV19, the J gene TRBJ2-4; 10 bases fit TRBD2. The V gene's germline CDR1 is LNHDA and CDR2 SQIVND (reference sequence). Trimming at V came to 3 bases and at J to 0 bases, leaving 5 bases not matched to a gene. The CDR3 has 17 amino acids. DNA for the CDR3: TGTGCCAGTAGTATCGCGGGACTAGCGTTAGCCAAAAACATTCAGTACTTC. Its protein is CASSIAGLALAKNIQYF. The full variable domain, in which reference TRBV19 and TRBJ2-4 provide the parts outside the CDR3, is DGGITQSPKYLFRKEGQNVTLSCEQNLNHDAMYWYRQDPGQGLRLIYYSQIVNDFQKGDIAEGYSVSREKKESFPLTVTSAQKNPTAFYLCASSIAGLALAKNIQYFGAGTRLSVL.

This clonotype has just a few counts. This chain uses TRBV20-1 with TRBJ1-1; no clear D gene. V lost 3 bases, J lost 0 bases, and 11 bases lay in between. The germline V gene encodes CDR1 DFQATT and CDR2 SNEGSKA (reference sequence). This CDR3 region has 14 residues. The CDR3 sequence is CSASRRAVNTEAFF. In nucleotides, the CDR3 is TGCAGTGCTAGCAGAAGGGCGGTGAACACTGAAGCTTTCTTT.

As regards this clonotype: At one end the junction does not follow the germline gene, possibly because of a read error. The chain carries TRBV7-3 and TRBJ2-1; the match to TRBD2 covers 14 bases. This CDR3 spans 20 amino acids. CDR1 is SGHTA, CDR2 FQGTGA, per germline. CDR3 coding DNA: TGTACCAGCAGCAGAGGCCGACTAGCGGGGGGGCCCCAAACCGACAATGAGCAGTTCTTC. This gives the protein CTSSRGRLAGGPQTDNEQFF.

The chain has TRBV28 and TRBJ2-5; D might be TRBD1 (5 bases). The CDR3 totals 15 residues. The V end was cut by 6 bases, the J end by 5 bases, with 19 bases between. The germline gives CDR1 MDHEN, CDR2 SYDVKM. This CDR3 reads CASSPSQAGSETQYF. Written as DNA, the CDR3 is TGTGCCAGCAGCCCCTCGCAGGCAGGGTCCGAGACCCAGTACTTC. The variable domain in full, completed from reference TRBV28 and TRBJ2-5, reads DVKVTQSSRYLVKRTGEKVFLECVQDMDHENMFWYRQDPGLGLRLIYFSYDVKMKEKGDIPEGYSVSREKKERFSLILESASTNQTSMYLCASSPSQAGSETQYFGPGTRLLVL.

This clonotype was found a few times. The chain couples TRBV10-3 to TRBJ1-1, with D unresolved. The CDR3 length is 11 residues. Trimming removed 8 bases from V and 6 bases from J, with 10 bases in between. Germline loops: CDR1 ENHRY, CDR2 SYGVKD. The CDR3 DNA reads TGTGCCATCGGGGTCGGAGCTGAAGCTTTCTTT. This gives the protein CAIGVGAEAFF.

This clonotype was counted between two and nine times. One end of the junction does not line up with germline, which may come from a read error. V gene TRBV5-1 combines with J gene TRBJ2-3, with 9 positions matching TRBD2. The CDR3 has 15 residues. Per the germline V gene, CDR1 is SGHRS and CDR2 is YFSETQ. CDR3 nucleotide sequence: TGTGCCAGCAGCCGTAGCGGGAGCGGTGGAGATACGCAGTATTTT. It translates to CASSRSGSGGDTQYF.

The V call is TRBV12-3 or TRBV12-4, the J call TRBJ1-2, with TRBD1 identical over 9 bases. V lost 4 bases, J lost 8 bases, and 8 bases stayed unmatched. CDR3 length: 14 residues. The CDR3 loop reads CASSCRQGVCGYTF. Here the CDR3 DNA reads TGTGCCAGCAGTTGTCGACAGGGGGTATGCGGCTACACCTTC.

This clonotype appeared many times. The rearrangement links TRBV29-1 to TRBJ2-1, with a weak D call TRBD2 (6 bases). Germline V gives CDR1 SQVTM, CDR2 ANQGSEA. The CDR3 contains 13 residues. Between the trimmed V and J ends, which lost 6 bases and 10 bases, there was a span of 19 bases. The CDR3 DNA follows: TGCAGCGTCCGGGACTCCTCTACGAGAGAGCAGTTCTTC. Translating gives CSVRDSSTREQFF.

Ten or more counts support this clonotype. The rearrangement links TRBV7-2 to TRBJ2-7, with D possibly matching TRBD2 (5 bases). The ends were cut back, 5 bases at V and 7 bases at J, with 21 bases in the middle. The germline CDR1 and CDR2 sequences are SGHTA and FQGNSA. The CDR3 extends over 15 amino acids. The CDR3 protein is CASSRRWARAGEQYF. CDR3 sequence (DNA): TGTGCCAGCAGCCGGCGTTGGGCGAGGGCTGGAGAGCAGTACTTC. Together with reference TRBV7-2 and TRBJ2-7, the CDR3 gives the full variable domain: GAGVSQSPSNKVTEKGKDVELRCDPISGHTALYWYRQSLGQGLEFLIYFQGNSAPDKSGLPSDRFSAERTGGSVSTLTIQRTQQEDSAVYLCASSRRWARAGEQYFGPGTRLTVT.

For the CDR3, the DNA is TGTGCTAGTGGCCCCTCACCGCCAGGGTCGAACACTGAAGCTTTCTTT. This encodes CASGPSPPGSNTEAFF. The gene calls are TRBV12-5 and TRBJ1-1, with D possibly matching TRBD1 (5 bases). The CDR3 runs to 16 residues. The germline CDR1 and CDR2 sequences are LGHNT and FRNRAP. V was clipped by 6 bases and J by 1 base, with 18 bases between them.

The chain uses TRBV7-6 and TRBJ2-7, with 8 bases fitting TRBD2. CDR1 and CDR2 from the germline V gene are SGHVS and FNYEAQ. The CDR3 runs to 17 residues. Trimming took 1 base from V and 0 from J; bases not matched to a gene: 8. The CDR3 DNA reads as TGTGCCAGCAGCTTAGGTCCGCGCAGCGGGGGCTCCTACGAGCAGTACTTC. Protein sequence: CASSLGPRSGGSYEQYF.

This sequence joins TRBV20-1 and TRBJ2-5, with 9 bases fitting TRBD2. The J segment lost 2 bases and the V segment lost 6 bases, leaving 10 bases of the junction unmatched. The CDR3 consists of 15 residues. CDR1 and CDR2 from the germline V gene are DFQATT and SNEGSKA (reference sequence). The DNA of the CDR3 is TGCAGTGCCAGCCCACCGAGCGGGGGGCAAGAGACCCAGTACTTC. It encodes CSASPPSGGQETQYF.

V gene TRBV30 combines with J gene TRBJ2-5; no firm D call. This CDR3 contains 14 residues. V lost 8 bases to trimming and J lost 1 base, with 17 bases between them. CDR1 and CDR2 (germline): GTSNPN, SVGIG (reference sequence). The CDR3: CARIALGAQETQYF. The CDR3, as DNA: TGTGCCCGGATCGCCCTAGGAGCCCAAGAGACCCAGTACTTC. Variable domain in full (rest from reference TRBV30 and TRBJ2-5): SQTIHQWPATLVQPVGSPLSLECTVEGTSNPNLYWYRQAAGRGLQLLFYSVGIGQISSEVPQNLSASRPQDRQFILSSKKLLLSDSGFYLCARIALGAQETQYFGPGTRLLVL.

This clonotype was picked up many times. The chain is built from TRBV7-2 and TRBJ2-3; 8 bases align to TRBD2. The trim removed 4 bases at V and 2 bases at J, leaving 8 bases unmatched. Per germline, CDR1 SGHTA and CDR2 FQGNSA. The CDR3 has 16 residues. The CDR3 loop is CASSSPRGRLTDTQYF. CDR3 coding DNA: TGTGCCAGCAGCTCCCCGCGCGGGAGGCTCACAGATACGCAGTATTTT.

In DNA, the CDR3 is TGCAGTGCTAGACGGGACAGGGGCCCCTATAATTCACCCCTCCACTTT. It is translated as CSARRDRGPYNSPLHF. The genes are TRBV20-1 and TRBJ1-6; TRBD1 matches 10 bases. Germline trimming cut 2 bases from V and 2 bases from J; bases unmatched to any gene: 3. The CDR3 runs 16 residues. Germline V gene data show CDR1 as DFQATT and CDR2 as SNEGSKA (reference sequence).

Turning to this clonotype: At one boundary the junction diverges from the germline segment, which might be a read error. The rearrangement joins TRBV20-1 to TRBJ1-2; no clear D gene. CDR1 is DFQATT and CDR2 is SNEGSKA in the germline V gene (reference sequence). There are 14 residues in the CDR3. CDR3 in amino acids: CSASLGGYNSGYTF. The CDR3, as DNA: TGCAGTGCCTCCCTAGGCGGGTATAACTCTGGCTACACCTTC.

This clonotype was counted only a few times. The rearrangement joins TRBV5-1 to TRBJ2-3; the D gene is possibly TRBD2 (6 bases). Trimming shortened V by 5 bases and J by 3 bases, and 13 bases separated the two germline ends. The V gene's germline CDR1 is SGHRS and CDR2 YFSETQ. This CDR3 has 14 residues. CDR3 protein: CASRTGASTDTQYF. CDR3 in DNA: TGCGCCAGCAGAACGGGAGCAAGTACAGATACGCAGTATTTT.

The V call is TRBV5-1, the J call TRBJ1-6, with TRBD1 matching over 12 bases. CDR3 length equals 18 residues. With 1 base clipped from V and 9 bases from J, the junction kept 11 bases outside the gene matches. Germline lookup yields CDR1 SGHRS and CDR2 YFSETQ. Here the CDR3 reads CASSLWDRGRDILSPLHF. Here the CDR3 DNA reads TGCGCCAGCAGCTTGTGGGACAGGGGGCGCGATATACTTTCACCCCTCCACTTT.

V usage is TRBV7-8 and J usage is TRBJ1-2; D may be TRBD1 (5 bases). The V gene's germline CDR1 is SGHVS and CDR2 FQNEAQ. CDR3 length equals 16 residues. V gave up 5 bases and J gave up 4 bases, with 20 bases separating them. As DNA, the CDR3 is TGTGCCAGCAGCCCGCGAGAAGACAGTCTCTCCTATGGCTACACCTTC. It is translated as CASSPREDSLSYGYTF. Complete variable domain (other parts from reference TRBV7-8 and TRBJ1-2): GAGVSQSPRYKVAKRGQDVALRCDPISGHVSLFWYQQALGQGPEFLTYFQNEAQLDKSGLPSDRFFAERPEGSVSTLKIQRTQQEDSAVYLCASSPREDSLSYGYTFGSGTRLTVV.

This clonotype was picked up many times. The gene calls are TRBV29-1 and TRBJ2-6, with TRBD1 as a possible D gene (5 bases). Trimming cost V 3 bases and J 0 bases, with 6 bases left between them. This CDR3 has 14 amino acids. Per the germline V gene, CDR1 is SQVTM and CDR2 is ANQGSEA. The CDR3 spells CSVDQGSGANVLTF. The CDR3 nucleotides are TGCAGCGTTGATCAGGGCTCTGGGGCCAACGTCCTGACTTTC.

The table lists this clonotype with many counts. The chain combines TRBV12-3 or TRBV12-4 with TRBJ2-3; no clear D gene. V was trimmed by 2 bases and J by 4 bases, leaving 7 bases between them. The CDR3 extends over 13 amino acids. CDR3 sequence reads: CASSLSGPDTQYF. The CDR3 DNA reads TGTGCCAGCAGTTTATCCGGGCCAGATACGCAGTATTTT.